One and the same sample provided the 22 T cell receptor beta chains below, sequenced in a study of technical replicates of blood from a handful of donors. Generated by immunoSEQ multiplex PCR, the TCRdb table keeps only in-frame clones and is missing some. Altogether some 67,000 clones are present, roughly 98% being singletons, with the ten largest covering roughly 0.15%. Sequenced: T cells isolated from PBMCs. Receptors originate from a human donor in good health.

The chain is built from TRBV10-2 and TRBJ1-2, with a weak D call TRBD1 (5 bases). This CDR3 has 15 amino acids. Trimming shortened V by 0 bases and J by 8 bases, and 16 bases separated the two germline ends. Per germline, CDR1 WSHSY and CDR2 SAAADI. CDR3 bases: TGCGCCAGCAGTGAGTCTGTTCAGGGTTTACGGGGCTACACCTTC. Protein product: CASSESVQGLRGYTF.

The chain links TRBV19 to TRBJ1-1, with TRBD1 identical over 8 bases. The CDR3 is made up of 14 amino acids. J was trimmed by 4 bases and V by 4 bases; bases with no gene match: 5. CDR1 and CDR2 (germline): LNHDA, SQIVND (reference sequence). For the CDR3, the DNA is TGTGCCAGTAGTACGAACGACAGGGGCACTGAAGCTTTCTTT. This encodes CASSTNDRGTEAFF.

V gene TRBV5-1 combines with J gene TRBJ2-3, with 8 bases identical to TRBD2. Losses at the gene ends were 1 base for V and 2 bases for J; bases not matched to a gene: 9. The CDR3 has 17 amino acids. Looked up from germline, CDR1 is SGHRS and CDR2 is YFSETQ. CDR3 loop: CASSLRVLAVYTDTQYF. The DNA for the CDR3 is TGCGCCAGCAGCTTGCGTGTACTAGCGGTATACACAGATACGCAGTATTTT.

The CDR3, as DNA: TGTGCCAGCTCACCAGCTAGGGGAACTAATGAAAAACTGTTTTTT. Translation gives CASSPARGTNEKLFF. V gene TRBV18 combines with J gene TRBJ1-4; D perhaps matches TRBD1 (5 bases). V lost 2 bases to trimming and J lost 1 base, with 8 bases between them. Germline values: CDR1 KGHSH, CDR2 LQKENI. This CDR3 is built from 15 residues.

V usage is TRBV27 and J usage is TRBJ2-2; TRBD2 might be the D (5 bases). Germline values: CDR1 MNHEY, CDR2 SMNVEV (reference sequence). The CDR3 contains 17 residues. V was shortened by 3 bases and J by 4 bases, with 18 bases between the two germline ends. The CDR3: CASSLDVPGWATGELFF. CDR3 nucleotide sequence: TGTGCCAGCAGTTTGGATGTTCCGGGGTGGGCCACCGGGGAGCTGTTTTTT.

The chain recombines TRBV6-5 with TRBJ1-1; 7 nucleotides match TRBD1. Germline CDR1 reads MNHEY; CDR2 reads SVGAGI. The junction had 6 bases not matched to a gene; V was cut back by 2 bases and J by 6 bases. This CDR3 is built from 14 residues. Here the CDR3 reads CASSYLGGSPEAFF. CDR3 sequence (DNA): TGTGCCAGCAGTTACCTAGGGGGCTCCCCTGAAGCTTTCTTT.

The chain links TRBV7-3 to TRBJ1-3; 9 bases are a match to TRBD1. Germline V CDR1 and CDR2: SGHTA, FQGTGA. CDR3 length: 15 residues. V gave up 5 bases and J gave up 3 bases; unmatched junction bases: 5. CDR3 bases: TGTGCCAGCAGCCTCACAGGGGGCATTGGAAACACCATATATTTT. The encoded protein is CASSLTGGIGNTIYF.

The chain employs TRBV5-4 and TRBJ1-6; maybe TRBD1 (5 bases). CDR1 and CDR2 from the germline V gene are SGHNT and YYREEE (reference sequence). This CDR3 has 16 amino acids. Trimming left V 0 bases short and J 6 bases short, with 13 bases between. CDR3 nucleotides: TGTGCCAGCAGCTTGGGCCGGGGGTACCCTAATTCACCCCTCCACTTT. Translating gives CASSLGRGYPNSPLHF. The whole variable domain, filled in from reference TRBV5-4 and TRBJ1-6, reads ETGVTQSPTHLIKTRGQQVTLRCSSQSGHNTVSWYQQALGQGPQFIFQYYREEENGRGNFPPRFSGLQFPNYSSELNVNALELDDSALYLCASSLGRGYPNSPLHFGNGTRLTVT.

The CDR3 nucleotides are TGTGCCTGGAGTATAGGACAGGCTAACTATGGCTACACCTTC. Protein: CAWSIGQANYGYTF. The chain employs TRBV30 and TRBJ1-2; 7 nucleotides match TRBD1. Losses at the gene ends were 2 bases for V and 0 bases for J; bases not matched to a gene: 3. CDR3 length equals 14 residues. Germline V gene data show CDR1 as GTSNPN and CDR2 as SVGIG (reference sequence).

The chain joins TRBV5-1 to TRBJ2-7, with 9 bases identical to TRBD1. The CDR3 totals 15 residues. J lost 3 bases, V lost 5 bases, and 9 bases had no gene match. Germline V gene sequence: CDR1 SGHRS, CDR2 YFSETQ. CDR3 sequence: CASSPDGDRVYEQYF. The DNA of the CDR3 is TGCGCCAGCAGTCCGGATGGGGACAGGGTCTACGAGCAGTACTTC. The variable domain in full, with the rest retrieved from reference TRBV5-1 and TRBJ2-7, is KAGVTQTPRYLIKTRGQQVTLSCSPISGHRSVSWYQQTPGQGLQFLFEYFSETQRNKGNFPGRFSGRQFSNSRSEMNVSTLELGDSALYLCASSPDGDRVYEQYFGPGTRLTVT.

The rearrangement links TRBV5-1 to TRBJ1-1; D is perhaps TRBD1 (6 bases). The V end lost 2 bases, the J end lost 1 base, and 18 bases lay between the germline ends. From germline, CDR1 is SGHRS and CDR2 YFSETQ. The CDR3 length is 17 residues. The CDR3 coding sequence is TGCGCCAGCAGCTTTCTAAATTCACAGGGTGGGAACACTGAAGCTTTCTTT. Its protein is CASSFLNSQGGNTEAFF.

This chain joins TRBV19 and TRBJ1-2; TRBD1 matches at 9 bases. This CDR3 has 17 residues. Germline loops: CDR1 LNHDA, CDR2 SQIVND (reference sequence). The junction had 14 bases not matched to a gene; V was cut back by 7 bases and J by 2 bases. As DNA, the CDR3 is TGTGCCAGTACCACGGACAGGGGAGAACCCACGAACTATGGCTACACCTTC. Amino acid sequence: CASTTDRGEPTNYGYTF.

V usage is TRBV9 and J usage is TRBJ2-7; 10 nucleotides agree with TRBD1. There are 15 residues in the CDR3. The germline V gene encodes CDR1 SGDLS and CDR2 YYNGEE. V lost 2 bases and J lost 3; bases outside the gene matches: 5. The CDR3 DNA is TGTGCCAGCAGCGTTGGACAGGGGGATGGCTACGAGCAGTACTTC. Translated: CASSVGQGDGYEQYF.

A single count supports this clone. CDR3 in amino acids: CASSLGGLENTIYF. The CDR3 DNA follows: TGCGCCAGCAGCTTGGGAGGTTTGGAAAACACCATATATTTT. The rearrangement uses TRBV5-1 and TRBJ1-3; D uncertain. The CDR3 length is 14 residues. Trimming pared 0 bases from V and 6 bases from J, leaving 10 bases between. Germline V CDR1 and CDR2: SGHRS, YFSETQ.

The chain uses TRBV19 and TRBJ2-7; D perhaps matches TRBD1 (6 bases). This CDR3 is 14 amino acids long. V lost 3 bases, J lost 3 bases, and 12 bases lay in between. Germline CDR1 LNHDA, CDR2 SQIVND (reference sequence). The DNA of the CDR3 is TGTGCCAGTAGTATGGGGACACTAGGCTACGAGCAGTACTTC. This encodes CASSMGTLGYEQYF. Full variable domain (rest looked up from reference TRBV19 and TRBJ2-7): DGGITQSPKYLFRKEGQNVTLSCEQNLNHDAMYWYRQDPGQGLRLIYYSQIVNDFQKGDIAEGYSVSREKKESFPLTVTSAQKNPTAFYLCASSMGTLGYEQYFGPGTRLTVT.

The chain recombines TRBV7-3 with TRBJ2-3; 9 bases map to TRBD2. CDR1 is SGHTA, CDR2 FQGTGA, per germline. The ends lost 5 bases at V and 4 bases at J; junction bases unmatched: 13. The CDR3 sequence is 17 residues long. The CDR3 region has the DNA TGTGCCAGCAGCGCCCTAGGGGCGGGGGGGACCGCAGATACGCAGTATTTT. Encoded protein: CASSALGAGGTADTQYF.

CDR3 sequence (DNA): TGTGCCAGCAGCCCTCGGGAGACCTACAATGAGCAGTTCTTC. It specifies CASSPRETYNEQFF. The chain joins TRBV7-9 to TRBJ2-1, with D perhaps TRBD2 (6 bases). This CDR3 spans 14 amino acids. The V gene lost 5 bases and the J gene lost 2 bases, with 10 bases spanning the gap. Germline V gene sequence: CDR1 SEHNR, CDR2 FQNEAQ (reference sequence). The whole variable domain, remainder taken from reference TRBV7-9 and TRBJ2-1, is DTGVSQNPRHKITKRGQNVTFRCDPISEHNRLYWYRQTLGQGPEFLTYFQNEAQLEKSRLLSDRFSAERPKGSFSTLEIQRTEQGDSAMYLCASSPRETYNEQFFGPGTRLTVL.

The rearrangement uses TRBV4-1 and TRBJ2-7; the D gene is possibly TRBD2 (6 bases). Germline V gives CDR1 MGHRA, CDR2 YSYEKL. V gave up 4 bases and J gave up 4 bases, with 14 bases separating them. This CDR3 has 14 amino acids. This chain's CDR3 is CASSPKTGTYEQYF. The DNA of the CDR3 is TGCGCCAGCAGCCCGAAAACCGGGACTTACGAGCAGTACTTC.

V usage is TRBV5-1 and J usage is TRBJ2-1, with 7 bases lining up with TRBD1. CDR1 is SGHRS and CDR2 is YFSETQ in the germline V gene. Trimming removed 0 bases from V and 0 bases from J; junction bases left unmatched: 0. The CDR3 is made up of 15 amino acids. CDR3 bases: TGCGCCAGCAGCTTGGGGACAGGCTCCTACAATGAGCAGTTCTTC. Translating gives CASSLGTGSYNEQFF.

This clone was recorded once. This rearrangement joins TRBV7-9 to TRBJ1-4, with 7 bases that match TRBD1. CDR1 and CDR2 from the germline V gene are SEHNR and FQNEAQ (reference sequence). The ends lost 5 bases at V and 8 bases at J; junction bases unmatched: 20. The CDR3 consists of 18 residues. CDR3 amino acids: CASSRTPGQPYGREKLFF. The CDR3 DNA sequence: TGTGCCAGCAGCCGAACGCCGGGACAGCCATACGGAAGGGAAAAACTGTTTTTT.

V and J are TRBV12-5 and TRBJ1-2; D perhaps matches TRBD1 (6 bases). This CDR3 comprises 18 residues. The ends were cut back, 2 bases at V and 0 bases at J, with 19 bases in the middle. The germline gives CDR1 LGHNT, CDR2 FRNRAP. The CDR3 DNA follows: TGTGCTAGTGGTTTGCCGGGATCCGACAGGCACTCTAACTATGGCTACACCTTC. It yields the protein CASGLPGSDRHSNYGYTF.

The chain joins TRBV5-1 to TRBJ2-1; maybe TRBD2 (6 bases). The CDR3 consists of 16 residues. Germline CDR1 and CDR2: SGHRS and YFSETQ. V dropped 4 bases and J dropped 8 bases, with 22 bases sitting between them. This CDR3 reads CASSLPGLLGNDEQFF. CDR3 nucleotides: TGCGCCAGCAGCCTGCCGGGACTCCTGGGCAATGATGAGCAGTTCTTC.